This T cell receptor beta chain was identified in a study of control samples from healthy donors and cancer patients. Some clones are missing from TCRdb's copy, which holds only in-frame ones; the method was immunoSEQ multiplex PCR. The sample gives approximately 220,000 clones, about 94% of which show up once; about 1.6% is in the top ten. V was shortened by 2 bases and J by 7 bases, with 19 bases between the two germline ends. This CDR3 region has 16 residues. Looked up from germline, CDR1 is SGHNT and CDR2 is YYREEE (reference sequence). The receptor was isolated from a man over 45 in good health. V and J are TRBV5-4 and TRBJ2-1; possible D gene TRBD1, 7 bases. Sequences were obtained from blood. Here the CDR3 reads CASSFWTGPAGNEQFF. The CDR3 DNA is TGTGCCAGCAGCTTCTGGACAGGCCCCGCGGGGAATGAGCAGTTCTTC. The full variable domain, its missing parts supplied by reference TRBV5-4 and TRBJ2-1, is ETGVTQSPTHLIKTRGQQVTLRCSSQSGHNTVSWYQQALGQGPQFIFQYYREEENGRGNFPPRFSGLQFPNYSSELNVNALELDDSALYLCASSFWTGPAGNEQFFGPGTRLTVL.